These 10 T cell receptor beta chains came from one sample sequenced in a study of blood T cell repertoires in COVID-19. This table comes from immunoSEQ multiplex PCR, and its TCRdb copy is limited to in-frame clones, with some not included. The sample includes about 120,000 clones, roughly 79% of them seen just once. The source material was peripheral blood. Receptor source: a human donor in a cohort sampled during active COVID-19.

This chain uses TRBV7-3 with TRBJ1-1; no reliable D call. This CDR3 spans 13 amino acids. Trimming removed 4 bases from V and 1 base from J, with 7 bases in between. The germline V gene encodes CDR1 SGHTA and CDR2 FQGTGA. The CDR3 DNA follows: TGTGCCAGCAGCTCACAGACGAACACTGAAGCTTTCTTT. Translation gives CASSSQTNTEAFF.

This chain connects TRBV19 to TRBJ2-5, with a weak D call TRBD2 (6 bases). Germline V gene data show CDR1 as LNHDA and CDR2 as SQIVND (reference sequence). This CDR3 contains 15 residues. V was clipped by 5 bases and J by 2 bases, with 15 bases between them. CDR3 bases: TGTGCCAGTAGTCTTGGGGGGAGAAATCAAGAGACCCAGTACTTC. It yields the protein CASSLGGRNQETQYF.

The chain is built from TRBV5-1 and TRBJ1-4; 9 nucleotides align to TRBD1. With 0 bases clipped from V and 7 bases from J, the junction kept 13 bases outside the gene matches. Germline CDR1 and CDR2: SGHRS and YFSETQ. The CDR3 length is 18 residues. CDR3 residues: CASSLDLGQGAMGEKLFF. The DNA for the CDR3 is TGCGCCAGCAGCTTGGACTTGGGACAGGGTGCCATGGGTGAAAAACTGTTTTTT.

The chain links TRBV24-1 to TRBJ2-1; no clear D gene. The CDR3 is made up of 12 amino acids. Trimming stripped 6 bases from V and 11 bases from J, with 13 bases between. Germline V CDR1 and CDR2: KGHDR, SFDVKD. The CDR3 DNA reads as TGTGCCACCAGTTCGGTCTCTACGAAGCAGTTCTTC. Translated: CATSSVSTKQFF.

The J gene is TRBJ1-1, the V gene TRBV5-1, with D possibly TRBD1 on 5 matching bases. CDR1 and CDR2 (germline): SGHRS, YFSETQ. The V gene lost 5 bases and the J gene lost 1 base, with 9 bases spanning the gap. The CDR3 sequence is 13 residues long. In nucleotides, the CDR3 is TGCGCCAGCAGTGTGCAGGGGAACACTGAAGCTTTCTTT. Translated, it gives CASSVQGNTEAFF. The entire variable domain, with the rest obtained from reference TRBV5-1 and TRBJ1-1, is as follows: KAGVTQTPRYLIKTRGQQVTLSCSPISGHRSVSWYQQTPGQGLQFLFEYFSETQRNKGNFPGRFSGRQFSNSRSEMNVSTLELGDSALYLCASSVQGNTEAFFGQGTRLTVV.

Remarks on this clone: The sample holds other DNA sequences that translate to the same CDR3. The rearrangement joins TRBV7-9 to TRBJ1-1; 7 bases agree with TRBD1. The V gene end was trimmed by 5 bases and the J gene end by 0 bases; junction bases not matched to a gene: 3. This CDR3 is 14 amino acids long. The germline V gene encodes CDR1 SEHNR and CDR2 FQNEAQ (reference sequence). The CDR3 DNA sequence: TGTGCCAGCAGCCTCGGGACAGTGAACACTGAAGCTTTCTTT. This gives the protein CASSLGTVNTEAFF.

This sequence joins TRBV5-6 and TRBJ2-7, with D hard to call. Germline-derived CDR1 and CDR2 are SGHDT and YYEEEE. The V end lost 4 bases, the J end lost 2 bases, and 4 bases lay between the germline ends. This CDR3 contains 11 residues. The CDR3 nucleotides are TGTGCCAGCAGCGCGCCCTACGAGCAGTACTTC. Protein product: CASSAPYEQYF.

The chain couples TRBV25-1 to TRBJ2-5, with a possible D match to TRBD1 (5 bases). The CDR3 is made up of 14 amino acids. The V and J ends lost 5 bases and 4 bases respectively, with 14 bases between them. Germline V gives CDR1 MGHDK, CDR2 SYGVNS. The CDR3 DNA sequence: TGTGCCAGCAGTCCGTCAGGGTCAAGAGAGACCCAGTACTTC. Amino acid sequence: CASSPSGSRETQYF.

V gene TRBV2 combines with J gene TRBJ2-6, with D tentatively TRBD2 (5 bases). CDR1 SNHLY and CDR2 FYNNEI come from the germline V gene. V shed 8 bases and J shed 1 base, with 12 bases lying between them. The CDR3 loop spans 15 amino acids. CDR3 region: CASRGAISGANVLTF. The CDR3 bases are TGTGCCAGCCGGGGTGCGATTTCTGGGGCCAACGTCCTGACTTTC.

This clone was observed a few times. V usage is TRBV5-7 and J usage is TRBJ2-1, with D possibly TRBD1 on 6 matching bases. TRBV5-7 is reported as an ORF; its role is uncertain. This CDR3 spans 16 amino acids. Trimming pared 1 base from V and 6 bases from J, leaving 17 bases between. For the CDR3, the DNA is TGTGCCAGCAGCTTGTTCCAGGGGAGTAAAGGCAATGAGCAGTTCTTC. Its translation: CASSLFQGSKGNEQFF.